There are a few counts of the clone carrying this T cell receptor beta chain. Germline trimming cut 0 bases from V and 3 bases from J; bases unmatched to any gene: 4. Germline values: CDR1 SGHVS, CDR2 FQNEAQ. This CDR3 is built from 16 residues. Sequencing used immunoSEQ multiplex PCR; TCRdb keeps in-frame clones, though not all of them. The sample records about 65,000 clones, 83% being singletons. This specimen belongs to a study of blood T cell repertoires in COVID-19. Study in general: COVID-19 samples collected from the United States, Italy and Spain covered acute and convalescent phases. T cells, B-cell-depleted T cells, or PBMCs supplied cDNA or gDNA.

Seattle patients were enrolled during active infection and followed longitudinally. Material: peripheral blood. This TCR derives from a man aged 45-65 years with COVID-19, enrolled during active disease. This chain uses TRBV7-8 with TRBJ2-7, with TRBD2 matching 11 bases. The CDR3 region is CASSLAGTSGFYEQYF. The CDR3, as DNA: TGTGCCAGCAGCTTAGCCGGGACTAGCGGTTTCTACGAGCAGTACTTC.